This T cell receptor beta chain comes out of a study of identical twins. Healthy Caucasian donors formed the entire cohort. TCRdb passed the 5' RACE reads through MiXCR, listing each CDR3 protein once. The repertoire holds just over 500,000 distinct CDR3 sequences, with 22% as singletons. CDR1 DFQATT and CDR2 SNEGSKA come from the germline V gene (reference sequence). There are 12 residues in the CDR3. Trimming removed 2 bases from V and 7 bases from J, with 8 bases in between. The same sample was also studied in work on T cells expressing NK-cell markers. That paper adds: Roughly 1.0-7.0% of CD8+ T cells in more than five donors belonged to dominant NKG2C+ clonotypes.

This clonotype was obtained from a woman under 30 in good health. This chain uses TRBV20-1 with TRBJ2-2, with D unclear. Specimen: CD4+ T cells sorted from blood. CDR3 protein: CSARIIGGELFF. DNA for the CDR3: TGCAGTGCTAGAATCATAGGCGGGGAGCTGTTTTTT.